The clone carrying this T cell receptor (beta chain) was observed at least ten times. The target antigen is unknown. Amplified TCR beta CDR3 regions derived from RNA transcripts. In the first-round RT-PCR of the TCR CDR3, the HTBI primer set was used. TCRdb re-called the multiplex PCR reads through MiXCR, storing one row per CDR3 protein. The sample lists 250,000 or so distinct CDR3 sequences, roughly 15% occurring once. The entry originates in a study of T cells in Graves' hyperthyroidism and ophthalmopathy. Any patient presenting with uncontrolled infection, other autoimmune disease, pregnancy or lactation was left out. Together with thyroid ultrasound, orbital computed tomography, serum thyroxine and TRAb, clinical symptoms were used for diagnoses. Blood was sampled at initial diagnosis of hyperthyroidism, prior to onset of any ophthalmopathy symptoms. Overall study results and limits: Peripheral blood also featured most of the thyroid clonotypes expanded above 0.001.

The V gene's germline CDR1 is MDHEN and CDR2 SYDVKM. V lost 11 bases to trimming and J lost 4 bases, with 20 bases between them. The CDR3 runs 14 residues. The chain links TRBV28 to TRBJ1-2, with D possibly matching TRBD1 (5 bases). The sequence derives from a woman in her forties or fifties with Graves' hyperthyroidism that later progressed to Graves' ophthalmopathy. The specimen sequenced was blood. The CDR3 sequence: CAATPVDSAYGYTF. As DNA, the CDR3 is TGTGCCGCTACCCCTGTCGACAGTGCCTATGGCTACACCTTC.